The 9 T cell receptor beta chains presented below share a single source sample, sequenced in a study of blood T cells in healthy people across ages. Through a sample-barcoded 5' primer and a J-beta primer mix, a second PCR was run for about 6 to 11 cycles. TCRdb fed the 5' RACE reads into MiXCR, producing one record per CDR3 protein. The data contain 1.4 million to 1.5 million distinct CDR3 sequences, roughly 40% of them seen just once; the ten biggest clones take up roughly 8.2%. Material: blood. These receptors all come from a woman between 18 and 29 years old in good health.

This clonotype appeared a few times. Since a much larger clone is just one base distant, this may be a read error. The chain employs TRBV3-1 and TRBJ2-7; 7 bases align to TRBD2. V was clipped by 1 base and J by 3 bases; unmatched bases: 6. The germline V gene has CDR1 LGHDT and CDR2 YNNKEL (reference sequence). This CDR3 region has 15 residues. The CDR3 here is CASSQVASGYYEQYF. The CDR3 DNA follows: TGTGCCAGCAGCCAAGTGGCTAGCGGATACTACGAGCAGTACTTC.

V gene TRBV9 combines with J gene TRBJ1-2, with D uncertain. This CDR3 has 16 amino acids. Germline CDR1 is SGDLS and CDR2 is YYNGEE. V was clipped by 0 bases and J by 7 bases, with 19 bases between them. Here the CDR3 DNA reads TGTGCCAGCAGCGTAGAACCGCTATCCGGGTCGGGTGGCTACACCTTC. As protein: CASSVEPLSGSGGYTF.

The chain employs TRBV5-1 and TRBJ2-6, with D unclear. Germline V lookup: CDR1 SGHRS, CDR2 YFSETQ. The V and J ends lost 4 bases and 1 base respectively, with 12 bases between them. The CDR3 length is 16 residues. The CDR3 spells CASSPQPESGANVLTF. The CDR3 nucleotides are TGCGCCAGCAGCCCACAGCCGGAGTCTGGGGCCAACGTCCTGACTTTC.

This clonotype occurred a few times. The chain employs TRBV5-1 and TRBJ1-1; D is ambiguous. V dropped 4 bases and J dropped 2 bases, with 12 bases sitting between them. The CDR3 consists of 14 residues. Germline V gene data show CDR1 as SGHRS and CDR2 as YFSETQ. The CDR3 DNA sequence: TGCGCCAGCAGCGACTTAGGGCCCAACACTGAAGCTTTCTTT. Amino acids: CASSDLGPNTEAFF.

The chain has TRBV18 and TRBJ2-7; 10 bases line up with TRBD2. The CDR3 contains 16 residues. In germline, CDR1 is KGHSH, CDR2 LQKENI. J gave up 4 bases and V 1 base, and 7 bases lay outside the gene matches. The CDR3 DNA is TGTGCCAGCTCACCACTAAGCGGGGGGGCCTCGTACGAGCAGTACTTC. It codes for CASSPLSGGASYEQYF.

The chain recombines TRBV12-3 or TRBV12-4 with TRBJ2-7; TRBD1 matches at 8 bases. The CDR3 runs 16 residues. V was clipped by 3 bases and J by 0 bases; unmatched bases: 7. The chain's CDR3 is CASSLQGALSSYEQYF. The CDR3 bases are TGTGCCAGCAGTTTGCAGGGGGCCCTCAGCTCCTACGAGCAGTACTTC.

The chain employs TRBV10-3 and TRBJ1-5, with 8 positions matching TRBD1. V lost 4 bases and J lost 6; bases outside the gene matches: 5. The CDR3 covers 14 residues. Germline CDR1 and CDR2: ENHRY and SYGVKD. The CDR3 nucleotides are TGTGCCATCAGTGTACAGGGGGAGAGTCAGCCCCAGCATTTT. Its protein product is CAISVQGESQPQHF.

In this sample, this clonotype turned up a few times. The V and J genes are TRBV10-3 and TRBJ2-3, with TRBD2 as a possible D gene (5 bases). CDR3 length equals 15 residues. Germline-derived CDR1 and CDR2 are ENHRY and SYGVKD. V was clipped by 8 bases and J by 1 base, with 16 bases between them. The DNA for the CDR3 is TGTGCCATCGCAGTGTCGGGGTATGGCACAGATACGCAGTATTTT. Amino acids: CAIAVSGYGTDTQYF.

The rearrangement uses TRBV3-1 and TRBJ2-1; D is unclear. The CDR3 has 17 residues. CDR1 LGHDT and CDR2 YNNKEL come from the germline V gene (reference sequence). The V end was cut by 1 base, the J end by 0 bases, with 13 bases between. CDR3 sequence: CASSQVGLLSSYNEQFF. The DNA for the CDR3 is TGTGCCAGCAGCCAAGTCGGATTGCTGAGCTCCTACAATGAGCAGTTCTTC.